Each of the 30 T cell receptor beta chains below was sequenced from the same sample in a study of CD8 T cells in Susac syndrome. The authors reverse transcribed roughly 0.5 to 1 ug RNA with random hexamers. TCRdb reprocessed the immunoSEQ multiplex PCR reads via MiXCR and lists one record per CDR3 protein. The sample holds a few hundred thousand distinct CDR3 sequences; 70% to 90% are singletons and the top ten take over 0.1%. Sequenced sample: CD8+ T cells from PBMCs. These TCRs come from a human donor with multiple sclerosis.

This chain uses TRBV2 with TRBJ1-5, with unresolved D. V gave up 0 bases and J gave up 4 bases, with 10 bases separating them. CDR1 is SNHLY and CDR2 is FYNNEI in the germline V gene. The CDR3 is 15 amino acids. The CDR3 DNA follows: TGTGCCAGCAGTGAAGCGAGTTTCGGAAATCAGCCCCAGCATTTT. It specifies CASSEASFGNQPQHF.

The V and J genes are TRBV19 and TRBJ1-1; unclear D gene. The V and J ends lost 6 bases and 0 bases respectively, with 23 bases between them. The length of the CDR3 is 18 residues. Germline-derived CDR1 and CDR2 are LNHDA and SQIVND (reference sequence). In DNA, the CDR3 is TGTGCCAGTAGAGACCCCCACCGGGGAGAGTTCATGAACACTGAAGCTTTCTTT. Translated: CASRDPHRGEFMNTEAFF.

This clonotype was counted only a few times. This chain joins TRBV6-1 and TRBJ2-5; 9 bases fit TRBD2. The germline V gene has CDR1 MNHNS and CDR2 SASEGT. After removal of 10 bases from V and 4 bases from J, the junction contained 13 bases not matched to a gene. The CDR3 is 15 residues long. DNA of the CDR3: TGTGCCACCTCGGGGCTAGCGGGATATCTAGAGACCCAGTACTTC. This encodes CATSGLAGYLETQYF.

This clonotype appeared a single time. Mismatch with germline at one junction end may stem from a read error. The chain recombines TRBV27 with TRBJ1-1; no definite D call. CDR3 length: 14 amino acids. Germline assignment: CDR1 MNHEY and CDR2 SMNVEV (reference sequence). The CDR3 sequence is CASSLSQVNTGAFF. CDR3 sequence (DNA): TGTGCCAGCAGTTTATCACAAGTAAACACTGGAGCTTTCTTT.

V and J are TRBV29-1 and TRBJ2-7; 7 positions match TRBD2. Germline lookup yields CDR1 SQVTM and CDR2 ANQGSEA. With 6 bases clipped from V and 3 bases from J, the junction kept 11 bases outside the gene matches. The CDR3 extends over 14 amino acids. CDR3 nucleotides: TGCAGCGTCTTAGCGGGCCTTAGGGACTACGAGCAGTACTTC. The encoded protein is CSVLAGLRDYEQYF.

The V and J genes are TRBV9 and TRBJ1-3; 8 nucleotides line up with TRBD1. The length of the CDR3 is 15 residues. The V gene end was trimmed by 4 bases and the J gene end by 4 bases; junction bases not matched to a gene: 7. The germline gives CDR1 SGDLS, CDR2 YYNGEE. In DNA form, the CDR3 reads TGTGCCAGCAGCTTCCGGACAGGGACGGGAAACACCATATATTTT. This translates into CASSFRTGTGNTIYF.

The chain joins TRBV9 to TRBJ2-7; TRBD2 agrees at 8 bases. The CDR3 extends over 15 amino acids. CDR1 is SGDLS and CDR2 is YYNGEE in the germline V gene. V gave up 4 bases and J gave up 5 bases; unmatched junction bases: 11. The CDR3 DNA follows: TGTGCCAGCAGCACGTCCGGGAGGGCGATAGACGAGCAGTACTTC. Its protein product is CASSTSGRAIDEQYF.

This clonotype has a single count. This chain uses TRBV24-1 with TRBJ2-5, with 7 bases that match TRBD1. V lost 0 bases, J lost 4 bases, and 4 bases stayed unmatched. CDR1 is KGHDR and CDR2 is SFDVKD in the germline V gene. The CDR3 totals 15 residues. The chain's CDR3 is CATSDLRTGAETQYF. CDR3 bases: TGTGCCACCAGTGATTTGAGGACAGGTGCAGAGACCCAGTACTTC.

The chain joins TRBV29-1 to TRBJ2-7, with a tentative D call TRBD2 (6 bases). Germline V gives CDR1 SQVTM, CDR2 ANQGSEA. V was trimmed by 4 bases and J by 3 bases, leaving 10 bases between them. The CDR3 sequence is 12 residues long. The CDR3 nucleotides are TGCAGCGTTGTGGAGGGAGGCTACGAGCAGTACTTC. Translated: CSVVEGGYEQYF.

The V call is TRBV4-1, the J call TRBJ2-7, with 7 bases aligning to TRBD1. Trimming took 2 bases from V and 0 from J; bases not matched to a gene: 4. Germline CDR1 and CDR2: MGHRA and YSYEKL. The CDR3 totals 15 residues. CDR3 in DNA: TGCGCCAGCAGCCAACCCGGGACAGACTCCTACGAGCAGTACTTC. Amino acid sequence: CASSQPGTDSYEQYF.

J is TRBJ2-1 and V is TRBV12-3 or TRBV12-4; 12 bases are shared with TRBD2. The CDR3 runs 14 residues. V was pared by 4 bases and J by 7 bases, with 2 bases of the junction left unmatched. CDR3 region: CASSSLAGGNEQFF. The CDR3 region has the DNA TGTGCCAGCAGTTCCCTAGCGGGGGGGAATGAGCAGTTCTTC.

J is TRBJ2-3 and V is TRBV7-2; 7 bases are shared with TRBD2. The germline V gene encodes CDR1 SGHTA and CDR2 FQGNSA. V was clipped by 6 bases and J by 6 bases; unmatched bases: 18. The CDR3 sequence is 17 residues long. CDR3 DNA: TGTGCCAGCAGAAGAACGTATGGGGCGGGAGCTGGGGATACGCAGTATTTT. It yields the protein CASRRTYGAGAGDTQYF.

The rearrangement links TRBV5-1 to TRBJ2-3; no definite D call. From germline, CDR1 is SGHRS and CDR2 YFSETQ. The CDR3 loop spans 15 amino acids. V was cut by 0 bases and J by 2 bases, with 10 bases left in between. CDR3 residues: CASSLEIYSTDTQYF. In DNA form, the CDR3 reads TGCGCCAGCAGCTTGGAAATCTACTCCACAGATACGCAGTATTTT.

This rearrangement joins TRBV19 to TRBJ2-7; possibly TRBD2 for D (7 bases). V lost 6 bases, J lost 4 bases, and 16 bases lay in between. This CDR3 has 14 residues. The V gene's germline CDR1 is LNHDA and CDR2 SQIVND (reference sequence). Here the CDR3 reads CASSPRGREYEQYF. CDR3 nucleotide sequence: TGTGCCAGTAGCCCGCGGGGGCGGGAGTACGAGCAGTACTTC.

J is TRBJ2-7 and V is TRBV30; D is perhaps TRBD1 (6 bases). The germline gives CDR1 GTSNPN, CDR2 SVGIG (reference sequence). Trimming took off 1 base at V and 2 bases at J, with 9 bases between the two ends. The CDR3 contains 13 residues. This CDR3 is CAWSGGPPYEQYF. The DNA of the CDR3 is TGTGCCTGGAGTGGGGGGCCACCCTACGAGCAGTACTTC.

V usage is TRBV7-2 and J usage is TRBJ1-2; D call uncertain. Trimming pared 5 bases from V and 5 bases from J, leaving 15 bases between. The CDR3 runs 14 residues. Germline lookup yields CDR1 SGHTA and CDR2 FQGNSA. Written as DNA, the CDR3 is TGTGCCAGCAGCACCAATATCGGAGGATATGGCTACACCTTC. Translated: CASSTNIGGYGYTF.

This chain links TRBV11-2 with TRBJ1-1, with a tentative D call TRBD1 (5 bases). The CDR3 totals 12 residues. Germline lookup yields CDR1 SGHAT and CDR2 FQNNGV. Trimming stripped 3 bases from V and 6 bases from J, with 8 bases between. The CDR3 coding sequence is TGTGCCAGCAGCTTCCAAGGGGCTGAAGCTTTCTTT. Its protein product is CASSFQGAEAFF.

The V call is TRBV27, the J call TRBJ2-5; 8 bases fit TRBD1. V lost 5 bases to trimming and J lost 3 bases; unmatched junction nucleotides: 2. The germline V gene has CDR1 MNHEY and CDR2 SMNVEV (reference sequence). This CDR3 contains 13 residues. CDR3 sequence: CASSQQGEETQYF. The DNA for the CDR3 is TGTGCCAGCAGTCAACAGGGGGAAGAGACCCAGTACTTC.

V usage is TRBV27 and J usage is TRBJ2-3; 9 bases agree with TRBD2. Losses at the gene ends were 1 base for V and 2 bases for J; bases not matched to a gene: 4. The CDR3 runs to 16 residues. Germline V gene lookup returns CDR1 MNHEY and CDR2 SMNVEV (reference sequence). DNA for the CDR3: TGTGCCAGCAGTTTATACGTAGCGGGAGCCACAGATACGCAGTATTTT. Protein: CASSLYVAGATDTQYF.

This chain connects TRBV7-9 to TRBJ1-1, with 9 bases that match TRBD1. The length of the CDR3 is 15 residues. Germline CDR1 is SEHNR and CDR2 is FQNEAQ (reference sequence). Germline trimming cut 1 base from V and 2 bases from J; bases unmatched to any gene: 2. CDR3 DNA sequence: TGTGCCAGCAGCTTAGGGACAGGGGTCAACACTGAAGCTTTCTTT. Its translation is CASSLGTGVNTEAFF.

This chain links TRBV30 with TRBJ2-7; D possibly uses TRBD1 or TRBD2 (6 bases each). This CDR3 has 15 amino acids. The V gene lost 1 base and the J gene lost 3 bases, with 16 bases spanning the gap. Germline V gene sequence: CDR1 GTSNPN, CDR2 SVGIG (reference sequence). The CDR3 nucleotides are TGTGCCTGGAGTGGGGGGGCAGGTGTTTTCTACGAGCAGTACTTC. Translating gives CAWSGGAGVFYEQYF.

The chain recombines TRBV12-3 or TRBV12-4 with TRBJ1-2; D might be TRBD1 (6 bases). This CDR3 is 15 amino acids long. V lost 3 bases and J lost 4, with 15 bases in between. Here the CDR3 reads CASSFSPGAGYGYTF. CDR3 bases: TGTGCCAGCAGTTTTAGTCCGGGGGCCGGCTATGGCTACACCTTC.

The gene calls are TRBV7-6 and TRBJ2-1; D not certain. This CDR3 is built from 14 residues. Germline values: CDR1 SGHVS, CDR2 FNYEAQ. V was clipped by 5 bases and J by 0 bases, with 8 bases between them. CDR3: CASSPRLSYNEQFF. CDR3 sequence (DNA): TGTGCCAGCAGCCCTCGACTCTCCTACAATGAGCAGTTCTTC.

The genes are TRBV5-6 and TRBJ2-1; 8 bases fit TRBD1. Looked up from germline, CDR1 is SGHDT and CDR2 is YYEEEE. V lost 0 bases, J lost 9 bases, and 2 bases stayed unmatched. The CDR3 contains 13 residues. CDR3 coding DNA: TGTGCCAGCAGCTTGGGGACAGGGACTGAGCAGTTCTTC. Amino acid sequence: CASSLGTGTEQFF.

The rearrangement links TRBV20-1 to TRBJ2-1, with 9 bases that match TRBD2. Germline CDR1 is DFQATT and CDR2 is SNEGSKA (reference sequence). The junction had 10 bases not matched to a gene; V was cut back by 4 bases and J by 6 bases. This CDR3 has 15 amino acids. The CDR3 region is CSAIAGDQWGNEQFF. The CDR3 nucleotides are TGCAGTGCTATAGCGGGAGATCAGTGGGGCAATGAGCAGTTCTTC.

The CDR3: CASSSGTAYGYTF. CDR3 coding DNA: TGTGCCAGCAGTTCCGGGACGGCCTATGGCTACACCTTC. The rearrangement joins TRBV27 to TRBJ1-2, with a weak D call TRBD1 (5 bases). V lost 4 bases to trimming and J lost 4 bases, with 10 bases between them. This CDR3 has 13 residues. The germline V gene encodes CDR1 MNHEY and CDR2 SMNVEV (reference sequence).

The CDR3 loop reads CSARDGVSGRGELFF. The CDR3 coding sequence is TGCAGTGCTAGAGATGGGGTCTCCGGTAGGGGGGAGCTGTTTTTT. The chain combines TRBV20-1 with TRBJ2-2; D call uncertain. The V gene's germline CDR1 is DFQATT and CDR2 SNEGSKA (reference sequence). This CDR3 region has 15 residues. V lost 0 bases, J lost 8 bases, and 16 bases lay in between.

The chain joins TRBV28 to TRBJ1-4; TRBD1 is a possible D gene (6 bases). CDR3 length equals 13 residues. V lost 10 bases and J lost 4, with 13 bases in between. Germline lookup yields CDR1 MDHEN and CDR2 SYDVKM. The CDR3 is CATFTGINEKLFF. CDR3 in DNA: TGTGCCACCTTTACAGGGATTAATGAAAAACTGTTTTTT.

V gene TRBV10-2 combines with J gene TRBJ2-3; D perhaps matches TRBD2 (6 bases). Germline V gene sequence: CDR1 WSHSY, CDR2 SAAADI. V lost 8 bases, J lost 6 bases, and 12 bases lay in between. The CDR3 consists of 12 residues. CDR3 bases: TGCGCCAGCCGGAGGGAGAAGGATACGCAGTATTTT. It is translated as CASRREKDTQYF.

The chain is built from TRBV7-3 and TRBJ2-1; D may match TRBD1 or TRBD2 (5 bases each). V lost 1 base, J lost 6 bases, and 13 bases lay in between. The germline V gene has CDR1 SGHTA and CDR2 FQGTGA. This CDR3 is built from 15 residues. The chain's CDR3 is CASSLIRRDLNEQFF. The DNA of the CDR3 is TGTGCCAGCAGCTTAATCCGCCGGGACCTCAATGAGCAGTTCTTC.